The clone carrying this T cell receptor beta chain was observed a few times. What it binds is unknown. V was clipped by 1 base and J by 7 bases, with 10 bases between them. CDR3 size: 13 residues. The V gene's germline CDR1 is SGHTA and CDR2 FQGNSA. Indicated time point: pre-sensitization, week 0. Sample treatment: therapeutic diphenylcyclopropenone sensitization with weekly scalp DPC. These data are taken from a study of human T cells and chemical hapten exposure. General observations from the study: The count of PT1 expanded TCRs correlated positively with patch test score.

TCRdb re-called the RACE reads with MiXCR, one entry per CDR3 protein. This sample carries about 180,000 distinct CDR3 sequences, under 35% of them seen once, and the ten largest clones take under 3%. The chain joins TRBV7-2 to TRBJ2-5; D is uncertain. Here the sequenced sample was whole blood, taken in connection with sensitization to the hapten diphenylcyclopropenone (DPC). The source is a woman in her twenties or thirties with alopecia areata. Some clones in this sample may be carry-over from other donors' samples. The CDR3 region is CASSLETLGTQYF. The CDR3 coding sequence is TGTGCCAGCAGCTTAGAGACCCTGGGGACCCAGTACTTC. The full variable domain, rest sourced from reference TRBV7-2 and TRBJ2-5, is GAGVSQSPSNKVTEKGKDVELRCDPISGHTALYWYRQSLGQGLEFLIYFQGNSAPDKSGLPSDRFSAERTGGSVSTLTIQRTQQEDSAVYLCASSLETLGTQYFGPGTRLLVL.